In this sample, the clone carrying this TCR beta chain turned up a few times. What it binds is unknown. These data are taken from a study of T cells in Graves' hyperthyroidism and ophthalmopathy. Study as a whole: Before any treatment, at initial diagnosis, peripheral blood was collected. Findings of the study overall: Separation of ophthalmopathy from stable hyperthyroidism was achieved by a 13 V-J model.

The CDR3 is made up of 14 amino acids. The V end lost 4 bases, the J end lost 2 bases, and 14 bases lay between the germline ends. CDR1 and CDR2 from the germline V gene are DFQATT and SNEGSKA (reference sequence). Amplification yielded TCR beta CDR3 regions, with RNA transcripts as the source. An initial round of RT-PCR targeting the TCR CDR3 relied on the HTBI primer set. TCRdb re-analysed the multiplex PCR reads in MiXCR, keeping a single row per CDR3 protein. The sample records 530,000 or so distinct CDR3 sequences, about 24% being singletons. The diagnostic basis comprised clinical symptoms, serum thyroxine and TRAb, thyroid ultrasound and orbital computed tomography. This sample holds PBMCs from approximately 9 ml fresh peripheral blood.

The clonotype originates from a woman aged 25 to 39 with Graves' ophthalmopathy. The J gene is TRBJ1-2, the V gene TRBV20-1, with a tentative D call TRBD1 (6 bases). Sequenced input: blood. The CDR3 sequence: CSANHRDSNYGYTF. The DNA of the CDR3 is TGCAGTGCTAATCACAGGGATTCAAACTATGGCTACACCTTC.